What follows are 12 T cell receptor beta chains derived from one specimen sequenced in a study of blood T cell repertoires in COVID-19. TCRdb's table, derived via immunoSEQ multiplex PCR, lists solely in-frame clones and lacks some. The table lists 100,000 to 120,000 clones, 75% to 80% of them singletons, with 16% in the top ten. Sequencing input: peripheral blood. The source is a woman older than 75 with active or convalescent COVID-19.

This rearrangement joins TRBV5-5 to TRBJ2-7, with 10 bases fitting TRBD1. The CDR3 covers 15 residues. CDR1 and CDR2 from the germline V gene are SGHKS and YYEKEE (reference sequence). V shed 4 bases, J shed 2 bases, and the junction held 6 bases outside the gene matches. The DNA of the CDR3 is TGTGCCAGCAGCCCAGTCGGACAGGGGGCCTACGAGCAGTACTTC. Protein sequence: CASSPVGQGAYEQYF.

The genes are TRBV18 and TRBJ1-2, with unresolved D. CDR3 length equals 13 residues. V dropped 3 bases and J dropped 1 base, with 6 bases sitting between them. Germline-derived CDR1 and CDR2 are KGHSH and LQKENI. The CDR3 nucleotides read TGTGCCAGCTCACCGGAGGTTAACTATGGCTACACCTTC. Its translation is CASSPEVNYGYTF.

The chain recombines TRBV2 with TRBJ2-5; 9 bases are shared with TRBD1. The CDR3 sequence is 14 residues long. V was pared by 5 bases and J by 2 bases, with 3 bases of the junction left unmatched. CDR1 SNHLY and CDR2 FYNNEI come from the germline V gene. CDR3 nucleotides: TGTGCCAGCAGTCGGGACAGGGTACAAGAGACCCAGTACTTC. It encodes CASSRDRVQETQYF.

The chain joins TRBV6-8 to TRBJ1-2; possible D gene TRBD1, 6 bases. This CDR3 has 15 residues. V was cut by 5 bases and J by 4 bases, with 17 bases left in between. Germline loops: CDR1 MNHGY, CDR2 SAAAGT. This CDR3 reads CASSQLSRGSYGYTF. CDR3 sequence (DNA): TGTGCCAGCAGTCAGTTATCGAGGGGGTCCTATGGCTACACCTTC.

The chain has TRBV7-9 and TRBJ2-5; 14 bases line up with TRBD2. Germline lookup yields CDR1 SEHNR and CDR2 FQNEAQ (reference sequence). The junction had 11 bases not matched to a gene; V was cut back by 6 bases and J by 5 bases. There are 17 residues in the CDR3. The CDR3 DNA reads as TGTGCCAGCAGGTACTGGGGACTAGCGGGAGAGACTGAGACCCAGTACTTC. Amino acids: CASRYWGLAGETETQYF.

This rearrangement joins TRBV6-6 to TRBJ1-3, with D possibly TRBD1 on 5 matching bases. V was cut by 0 bases and J by 0 bases, with 9 bases left in between. CDR1 and CDR2 from the germline V gene are MNHNY and SVGAGI (reference sequence). CDR3 size: 16 residues. The DNA of the CDR3 is TGTGCCAGCAGTTACTCGGACACTTTCTCTGGAAACACCATATATTTT. Protein sequence: CASSYSDTFSGNTIYF.

The chain has TRBV10-3 and TRBJ2-6; no clear D. Germline V CDR1 and CDR2: ENHRY, SYGVKD. The V and J ends lost 4 bases and 0 bases respectively, with 10 bases between them. The CDR3 extends over 16 amino acids. CDR3 sequence (DNA): TGTGCCATCAGTGCCGACAAAAGCTCTGGGGCCAACGTCCTGACTTTC. This translates into CAISADKSSGANVLTF.

This chain connects TRBV6-5 to TRBJ1-3, with 7 positions matching TRBD1. Germline loops: CDR1 MNHEY, CDR2 SVGAGI. The V and J ends lost 6 bases and 3 bases, in that order; junction bases with no gene match: 5. The CDR3 spans 14 residues. CDR3 DNA sequence: TGTGCCAGCAGACAGACAGGGTTTGGAAACACCATATATTTT. This codes for CASRQTGFGNTIYF.

Only a few counts were recorded for this clone. The chain has TRBV7-9 and TRBJ2-7; TRBD1 agrees at 11 bases. In germline, CDR1 is SEHNR, CDR2 FQNEAQ (reference sequence). V was pared by 5 bases and J by 5 bases, with 5 bases of the junction left unmatched. The CDR3 extends over 14 amino acids. The CDR3 nucleotides read TGTGCCAGCAGCACCCGGACAGGGGGCGACGAGCAGTACTTC. It yields the protein CASSTRTGGDEQYF.

The rearrangement uses TRBV2 and TRBJ2-5, with 13 nucleotides matching TRBD2. Trimming took 6 bases from V and 5 from J; bases not matched to a gene: 6. In germline, CDR1 is SNHLY, CDR2 FYNNEI. The CDR3 totals 15 residues. The CDR3 region is CASSGLAGEVETQYF. The CDR3 DNA sequence: TGTGCCAGCAGCGGACTAGCGGGAGAGGTGGAGACCCAGTACTTC.

CDR3 coding DNA: TGTGCCAGCAGTCTCGACAGGGGCCAGAGCTCCTATAATTCACCCCTCCACTTT. This gives the protein CASSLDRGQSSYNSPLHF. The chain has TRBV5-8 and TRBJ1-6; TRBD1 matches 8 bases. V trimming: 5 bases; J trimming: 0 bases; junction bases outside the gene matches: 10. The V gene's germline CDR1 is SGHTS and CDR2 YDEGEE. The CDR3 sequence is 18 residues long.

This clone was seen more than once but under ten times. The J gene is TRBJ2-2, the V gene TRBV15, with a possible D match to TRBD1 (6 bases). The length of the CDR3 is 14 residues. Trimming shortened V by 5 bases and J by 7 bases, and 14 bases separated the two germline ends. Germline CDR1 LNHNV, CDR2 YYDKDF (reference sequence). CDR3 DNA sequence: TGTGCCACCAGCCCCCGGACAGTGGGCGGGGAGCTGTTTTTT. Protein: CATSPRTVGGELFF.